The clone carrying this T cell receptor (beta chain) was recorded a few times. The data were obtained in a study of cytomegalovirus exposure and HLA in healthy donors. The wider study: T cells numbering about 179 million yielded roughly 120 million unique TCR beta sequences in an earlier analysis. Of 398 genotyped donors, about 81% clustered with self-reported Caucasian donors.

Primers included in the PCR were 60 Vbeta and 13 Jbeta primers. Here immunoSEQ multiplex PCR was the method, and the copy in TCRdb shows in-frame clones only, minus some. The sample has over 85,000 clones, approximately 77% seen once. Sequenced: PBMCs. This clonotype was obtained from a female donor in good health and CMV-seronegative.

CDR3 in amino acids: CASSQDEGSSYEQYF. The CDR3 region has the DNA TGCGCCAGCAGCCAAGACGAGGGTTCCTCCTACGAGCAGTACTTC. The rearrangement joins TRBV4-3 to TRBJ2-7; D possibly corresponds to TRBD2 (5 bases). Germline CDR1 LGHNA, CDR2 YSLEER. This CDR3 is 15 amino acids long. V shed 0 bases and J shed 0 bases, with 9 bases lying between them.